The clone carrying this TCR beta chain was seen ten or more times. Its target is unknown. Time point defined: longitudinal time-point 2. cDNA synthesis was performed by 5'RACE with 10-nucleotide random UMIs. TCRdb passed the 5' RACE reads through MiXCR, listing each CDR3 protein once. Among approximately 82,000 distinct CDR3 sequences listed, approximately 13% were seen once. Trimming took off 0 bases at V and 8 bases at J, with 20 bases between the two ends. The germline V gene has CDR1 ENHRY and CDR2 SYGVKD. There are 17 residues in the CDR3. This sample is part of a study of neurological immune-mediated disorders. Study-level findings and limits: The study found no CDR3 amino acid sequences shared by expanded clones across subjects, suggesting private repertoires in all groups.

The V and J genes are TRBV10-3 and TRBJ2-1, with D perhaps given as TRBD1 or TRBD2 (5 bases each). Sequencing was performed on PBMCs. This clonotype was sampled from a female donor with HTLV-1-associated myelopathy (HAM/TSP). CDR3 nucleotide sequence: TGTGCCATCAGTGAGTCGAAGGCGAGGGACGGTTTCGATGAGCAGTTCTTC. The encoded protein is CAISESKARDGFDEQFF.